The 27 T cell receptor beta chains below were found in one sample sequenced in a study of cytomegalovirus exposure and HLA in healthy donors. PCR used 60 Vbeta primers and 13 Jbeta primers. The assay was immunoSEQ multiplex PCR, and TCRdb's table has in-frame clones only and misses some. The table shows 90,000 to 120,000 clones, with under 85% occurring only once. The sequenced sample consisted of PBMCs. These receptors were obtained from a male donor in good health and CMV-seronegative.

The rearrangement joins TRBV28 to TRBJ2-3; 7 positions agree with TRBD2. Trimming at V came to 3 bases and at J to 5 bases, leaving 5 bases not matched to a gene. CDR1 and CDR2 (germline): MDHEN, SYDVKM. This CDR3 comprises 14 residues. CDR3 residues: CASSFLRELDTQYF. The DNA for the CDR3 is TGTGCCAGCAGTTTCTTGCGGGAGTTAGATACGCAGTATTTT.

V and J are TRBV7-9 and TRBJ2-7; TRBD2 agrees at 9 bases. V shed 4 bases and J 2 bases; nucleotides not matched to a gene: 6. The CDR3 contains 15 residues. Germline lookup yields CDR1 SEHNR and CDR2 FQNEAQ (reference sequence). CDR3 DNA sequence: TGTGCCAGCAGCTCGACTAGCGGACCCGCCTACGAGCAGTACTTC. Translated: CASSSTSGPAYEQYF.

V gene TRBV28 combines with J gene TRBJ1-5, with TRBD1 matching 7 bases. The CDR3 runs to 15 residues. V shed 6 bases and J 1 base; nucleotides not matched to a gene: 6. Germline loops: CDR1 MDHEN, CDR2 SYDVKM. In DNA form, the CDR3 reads TGTGCCAGCAGCCCGACAGGGTCGAGCAATCAGCCCCAGCATTTT. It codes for CASSPTGSSNQPQHF.

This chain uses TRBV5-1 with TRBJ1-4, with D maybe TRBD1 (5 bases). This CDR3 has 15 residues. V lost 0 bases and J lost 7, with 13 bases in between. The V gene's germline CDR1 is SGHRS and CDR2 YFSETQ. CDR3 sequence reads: CASSLAQGIGEKLFF. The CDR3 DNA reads TGCGCCAGCAGCTTGGCCCAGGGCATAGGTGAAAAACTGTTTTTT.

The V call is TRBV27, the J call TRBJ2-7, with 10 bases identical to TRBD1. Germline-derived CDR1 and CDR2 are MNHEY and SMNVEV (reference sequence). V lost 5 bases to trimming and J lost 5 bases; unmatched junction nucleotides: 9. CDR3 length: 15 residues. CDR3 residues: CASSTYSTGGNEQYF. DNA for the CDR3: TGTGCCAGCAGTACATACTCGACAGGGGGCAACGAGCAGTACTTC.

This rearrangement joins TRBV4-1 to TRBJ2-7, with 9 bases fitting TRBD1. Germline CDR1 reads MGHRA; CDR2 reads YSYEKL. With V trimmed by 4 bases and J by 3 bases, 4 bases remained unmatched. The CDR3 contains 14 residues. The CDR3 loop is CASSPGQGNYEQYF. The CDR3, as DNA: TGCGCCAGCAGCCCCGGACAGGGGAACTACGAGCAGTACTTC.

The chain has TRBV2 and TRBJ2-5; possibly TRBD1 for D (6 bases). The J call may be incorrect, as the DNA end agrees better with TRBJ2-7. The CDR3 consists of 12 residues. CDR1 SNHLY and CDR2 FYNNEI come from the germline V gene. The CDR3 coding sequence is TGTGCCAGCAGAGAACAGGGCTACGAGCAGTACTTC. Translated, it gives CASREQGYEQYF.

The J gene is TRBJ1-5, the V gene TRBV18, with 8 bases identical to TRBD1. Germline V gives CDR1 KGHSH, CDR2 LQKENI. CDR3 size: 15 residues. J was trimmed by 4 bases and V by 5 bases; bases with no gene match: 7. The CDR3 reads CASSADRGSNQPQHF. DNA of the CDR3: TGTGCCAGCTCAGCCGACAGGGGTAGTAATCAGCCCCAGCATTTT. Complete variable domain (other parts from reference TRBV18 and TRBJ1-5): NAGVMQNPRHLVRRRGQEARLRCSPMKGHSHVYWYRQLPEEGLKFMVYLQKENIIDESGMPKERFSAEFPKEGPSILRIQQVVRGDSAAYFCASSADRGSNQPQHFGDGTRLSIL.

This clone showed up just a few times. This chain's CDR3 is CASSWDSSNQPQHF. CDR3 DNA sequence: TGTGCCAGCAGTTGGGACAGTTCCAATCAGCCCCAGCATTTT. V is TRBV6-5 and J is TRBJ1-5; TRBD1 matches 7 bases. This CDR3 comprises 14 residues. Germline CDR1 and CDR2: MNHEY and SVGAGI. V was clipped by 4 bases and J by 3 bases; unmatched bases: 3.

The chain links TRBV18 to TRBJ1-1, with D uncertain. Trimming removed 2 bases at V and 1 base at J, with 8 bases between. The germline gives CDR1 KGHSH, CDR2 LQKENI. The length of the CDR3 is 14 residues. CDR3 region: CASSPTVTNTEAFF. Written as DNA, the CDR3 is TGTGCCAGCTCACCAACGGTTACGAACACTGAAGCTTTCTTT.

The CDR3 region has the DNA TGTGCCATCAGTCCAGGGACTAGCGGATTCTACGAGCAGTACTTC. Translated, it gives CAISPGTSGFYEQYF. The V and J genes are TRBV10-3 and TRBJ2-7; TRBD2 matches 11 bases. The CDR3 spans 15 residues. V gave up 5 bases and J gave up 3 bases; unmatched junction bases: 6. Germline V CDR1 and CDR2: ENHRY, SYGVKD.

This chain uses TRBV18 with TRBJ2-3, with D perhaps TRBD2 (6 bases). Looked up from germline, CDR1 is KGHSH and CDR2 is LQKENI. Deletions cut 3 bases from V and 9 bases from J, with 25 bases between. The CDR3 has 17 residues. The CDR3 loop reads CASSPFTYPREMNTQYF. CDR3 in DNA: TGTGCCAGCTCACCTTTTACTTACCCCCGGGAGATGAACACGCAGTATTTT.

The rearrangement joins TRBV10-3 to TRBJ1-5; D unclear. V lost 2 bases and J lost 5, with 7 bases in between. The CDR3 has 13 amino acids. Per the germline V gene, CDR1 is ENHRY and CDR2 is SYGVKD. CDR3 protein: CAISETDDQPQHF. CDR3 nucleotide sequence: TGTGCCATCAGTGAGACAGACGATCAGCCCCAGCATTTT.

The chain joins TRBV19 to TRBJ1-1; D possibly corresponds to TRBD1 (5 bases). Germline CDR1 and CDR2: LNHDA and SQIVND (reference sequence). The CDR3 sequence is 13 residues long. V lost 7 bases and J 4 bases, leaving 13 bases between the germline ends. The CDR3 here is CASKGLLSTEAFF. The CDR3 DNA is TGTGCCAGTAAGGGACTTTTATCCACTGAAGCTTTCTTT.

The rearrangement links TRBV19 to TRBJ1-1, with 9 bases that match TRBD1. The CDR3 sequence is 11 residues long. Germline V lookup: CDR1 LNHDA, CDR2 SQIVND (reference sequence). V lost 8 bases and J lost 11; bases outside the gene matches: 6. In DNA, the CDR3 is TGTGCCAGTCTGACAGGGGGGCACGCTTTCTTT. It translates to CASLTGGHAFF.

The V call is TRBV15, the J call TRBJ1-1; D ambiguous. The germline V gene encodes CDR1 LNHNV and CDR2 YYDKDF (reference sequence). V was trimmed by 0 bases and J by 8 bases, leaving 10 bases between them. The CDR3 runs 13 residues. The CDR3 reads CATSRDRGTEAFF. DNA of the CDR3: TGTGCCACCAGCAGAGATCGAGGCACCGAAGCTTTCTTT.

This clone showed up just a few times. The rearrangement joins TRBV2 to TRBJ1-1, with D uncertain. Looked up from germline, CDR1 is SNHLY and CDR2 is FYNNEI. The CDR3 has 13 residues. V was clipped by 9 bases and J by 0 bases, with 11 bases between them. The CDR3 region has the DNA TGTGCCAGTCTCCACAGAGTGAACACTGAAGCTTTCTTT. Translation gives CASLHRVNTEAFF.

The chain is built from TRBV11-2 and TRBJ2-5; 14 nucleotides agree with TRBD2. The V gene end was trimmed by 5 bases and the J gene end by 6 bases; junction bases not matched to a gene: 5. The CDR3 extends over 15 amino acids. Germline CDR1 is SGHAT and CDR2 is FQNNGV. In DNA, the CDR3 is TGTGCCAGCAGCCAGACTAGCGGGAGGGCGAAGACCCAGTACTTC. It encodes CASSQTSGRAKTQYF.

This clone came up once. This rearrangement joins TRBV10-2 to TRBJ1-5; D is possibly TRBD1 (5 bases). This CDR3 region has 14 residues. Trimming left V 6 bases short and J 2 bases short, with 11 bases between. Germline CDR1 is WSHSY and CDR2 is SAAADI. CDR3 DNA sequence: TGCGCCAGCAGGACGGGGGACGGCAATCAGCCCCAGCATTTT. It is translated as CASRTGDGNQPQHF.

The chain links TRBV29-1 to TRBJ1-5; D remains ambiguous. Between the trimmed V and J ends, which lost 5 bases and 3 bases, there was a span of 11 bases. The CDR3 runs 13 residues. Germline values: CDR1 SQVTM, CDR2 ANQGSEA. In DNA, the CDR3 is TGCAGCGTTCTAGACGGGAACAATCAGCCCCAGCATTTT. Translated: CSVLDGNNQPQHF.

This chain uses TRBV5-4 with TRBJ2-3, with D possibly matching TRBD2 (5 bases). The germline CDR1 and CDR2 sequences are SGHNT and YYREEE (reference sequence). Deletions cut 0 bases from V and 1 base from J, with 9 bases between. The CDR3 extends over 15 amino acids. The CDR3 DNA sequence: TGTGCCAGCAGCTTGGGCTGGGGAGGCACAGATACGCAGTATTTT. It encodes CASSLGWGGTDTQYF. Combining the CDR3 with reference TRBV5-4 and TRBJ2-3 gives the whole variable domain ETGVTQSPTHLIKTRGQQVTLRCSSQSGHNTVSWYQQALGQGPQFIFQYYREEENGRGNFPPRFSGLQFPNYSSELNVNALELDDSALYLCASSLGWGGTDTQYFGPGTRLTVL.

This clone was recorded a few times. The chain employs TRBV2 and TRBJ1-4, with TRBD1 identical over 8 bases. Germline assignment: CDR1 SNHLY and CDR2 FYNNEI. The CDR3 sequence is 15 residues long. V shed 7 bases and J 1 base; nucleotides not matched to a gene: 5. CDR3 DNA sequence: TGTGCCAGCATCAGGGGGCGTTTAACTAATGAAAAACTGTTTTTT. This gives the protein CASIRGRLTNEKLFF.

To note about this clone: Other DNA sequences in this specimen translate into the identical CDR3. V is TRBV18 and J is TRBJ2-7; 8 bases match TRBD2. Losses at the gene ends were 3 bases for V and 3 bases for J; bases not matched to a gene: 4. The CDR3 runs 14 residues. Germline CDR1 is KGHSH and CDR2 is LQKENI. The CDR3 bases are TGTGCCAGCTCACCCGGGACTAGGGGCTACGAGCAGTACTTC. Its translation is CASSPGTRGYEQYF.

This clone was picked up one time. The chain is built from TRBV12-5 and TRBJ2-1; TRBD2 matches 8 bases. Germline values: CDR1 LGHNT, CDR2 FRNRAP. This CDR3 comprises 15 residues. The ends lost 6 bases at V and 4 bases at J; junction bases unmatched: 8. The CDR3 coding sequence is TGTGCTAGTGGCCTGGGACTAGTTGGGTACAATGAGCAGTTCTTC. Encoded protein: CASGLGLVGYNEQFF.

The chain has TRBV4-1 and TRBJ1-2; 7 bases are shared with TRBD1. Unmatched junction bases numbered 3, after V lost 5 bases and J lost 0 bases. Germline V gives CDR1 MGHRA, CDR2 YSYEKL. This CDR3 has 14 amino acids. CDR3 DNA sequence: TGCGCCAGCAGCACGGGACAGACTAACTATGGCTACACCTTC. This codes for CASSTGQTNYGYTF.

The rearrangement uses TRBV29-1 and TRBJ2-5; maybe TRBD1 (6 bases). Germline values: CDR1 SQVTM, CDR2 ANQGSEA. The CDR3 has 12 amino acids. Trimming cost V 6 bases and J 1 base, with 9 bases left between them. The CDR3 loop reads CSVKDSQETQYF. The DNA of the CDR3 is TGCAGCGTGAAGGACAGCCAAGAGACCCAGTACTTC.

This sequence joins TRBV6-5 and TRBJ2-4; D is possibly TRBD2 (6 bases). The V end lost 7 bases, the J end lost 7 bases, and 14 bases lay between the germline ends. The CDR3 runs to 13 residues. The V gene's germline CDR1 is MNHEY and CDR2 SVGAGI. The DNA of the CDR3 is TGTGCCAGCATCACAGGCCGGGGGAACATTCAGTACTTC. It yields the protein CASITGRGNIQYF.